A single sample gave rise to the 22 T cell receptor beta chains below, sequenced in a study of T-cell reconstitution after alpha-beta-depleted transplantation in children. Using unique molecular identifiers, the investigators prepared the TCRbeta library. Via MiXCR, TCRdb re-called the PCR reads, giving one row per CDR3 protein. The sample consists of about 500,000 distinct CDR3 sequences, about 30% of them appearing once. The input for sequencing was PBMCs from the stem cell graft donor, taken from the stem cell graft. The receptors come from a human donor who donated a stem cell graft to a child with aplastic anemia.

The chain uses TRBV14 and TRBJ2-7; D assignment may be TRBD1 or TRBD2 (6 bases each). The germline V gene encodes CDR1 SGHDN and CDR2 FVKESK. Trimming pared 5 bases from V and 1 base from J, leaving 15 bases between. The CDR3 runs 15 residues. The CDR3 bases are TGTGCCAGCAGCACCCGACTAGGGGGATCCTACGAGCAGTACTTC. This encodes CASSTRLGGSYEQYF.

There are a few counts of this clonotype. CDR3 region: CSATGRPSDNYGYTF. CDR3 nucleotides: TGCAGCGCTACGGGTCGGCCCTCGGATAACTATGGCTACACCTTC. V gene TRBV29-1 combines with J gene TRBJ1-2, with D uncertain. Germline CDR1 is SQVTM and CDR2 is ANQGSEA. Trimming took off 7 bases at V and 1 base at J, with 19 bases between the two ends. This CDR3 is built from 15 residues. Full variable domain (remainder filled in from reference TRBV29-1 and TRBJ1-2): SAVISQKPSRDICQRGTSLTIQCQVDSQVTMMFWYRQQPGQSLTLIATANQGSEATYESGFVIDKFPISRPNLTFSTLTVSNMSPEDSSIYLCSATGRPSDNYGYTFGSGTRLTVV.

The chain has TRBV30 and TRBJ2-3, with D hard to call. CDR3 length equals 14 residues. Trimming took 3 bases from V and 6 from J, leaving 16 bases between them. Germline CDR1 is GTSNPN and CDR2 is SVGIG (reference sequence). CDR3 in amino acids: CAWSSISVWDTQYF. The CDR3 DNA reads as TGTGCCTGGAGCTCTATCTCCGTATGGGATACGCAGTATTTT.

The rearrangement uses TRBV5-5 and TRBJ1-3; D is ambiguous. Trimming pared 1 base from V and 1 base from J, leaving 12 bases between. There are 16 residues in the CDR3. CDR1 is SGHKS and CDR2 is YYEKEE in the germline V gene (reference sequence). The CDR3, as DNA: TGTGCCAGCAGCTTGTACCTCGAAATGTCTGGAAACACCATATATTTT. Amino acids: CASSLYLEMSGNTIYF.

The rearrangement uses TRBV5-1 and TRBJ2-2; TRBD2 matches 7 bases. Germline CDR1 reads SGHRS; CDR2 reads YFSETQ. The CDR3 consists of 16 residues. V shed 4 bases and J 1 base; nucleotides not matched to a gene: 7. CDR3: CASSPGERENTGELFF. In nucleotides, the CDR3 is TGCGCCAGCAGCCCCGGCGAGCGGGAGAACACCGGGGAGCTGTTTTTT.

This clonotype was counted only a few times. Here the CDR3 DNA reads TGTGCCAGCAGTACATCCGACACAGATACGCAGTATTTT. Translated, it gives CASSTSDTDTQYF. The rearrangement links TRBV9 to TRBJ2-3, with no clear D. V was shortened by 5 bases and J by 2 bases, with 9 bases between the two germline ends. Looked up from germline, CDR1 is SGDLS and CDR2 is YYNGEE. The CDR3 loop spans 13 amino acids.

V gene TRBV6-5 combines with J gene TRBJ2-3; TRBD2 aligns across 10 bases. The CDR3 totals 16 residues. V trimming: 6 bases; J trimming: 1 base; junction bases outside the gene matches: 7. Germline V gene lookup returns CDR1 MNHEY and CDR2 SVGAGI. CDR3 in amino acids: CASSLLGLAGTDTQYF. The CDR3 DNA follows: TGTGCCAGCAGCCTACTCGGACTAGCGGGCACAGATACGCAGTATTTT.

This chain uses TRBV7-9 with TRBJ1-4, with D possibly TRBD1 on 5 matching bases. Trimming pared 4 bases from V and 11 bases from J, leaving 11 bases between. Germline assignment: CDR1 SEHNR and CDR2 FQNEAQ (reference sequence). The CDR3 loop spans 12 amino acids. CDR3 coding DNA: TGTGCCAGCAGCTCCCTAGGGGAGAAACTGTTTTTT. Translated, it gives CASSSLGEKLFF.

The J gene is TRBJ2-7, the V gene TRBV20-1; D is perhaps TRBD2 (6 bases). The CDR3 loop spans 14 amino acids. Germline CDR1 reads DFQATT; CDR2 reads SNEGSKA (reference sequence). V was shortened by 3 bases and J by 3 bases, with 15 bases between the two germline ends. This CDR3 is CSASVGGTDYEQYF. In DNA form, the CDR3 reads TGCAGTGCTAGCGTGGGCGGGACCGACTACGAGCAGTACTTC.

This clonotype was observed a few times. The V call is TRBV7-9, the J call TRBJ1-2; D not certain. The CDR3 extends over 14 amino acids. Trimming took off 2 bases at V and 2 bases at J, with 9 bases between the two ends. Looked up from germline, CDR1 is SEHNR and CDR2 is FQNEAQ (reference sequence). CDR3 protein: CASSLMALNYGYTF. In DNA form, the CDR3 reads TGTGCCAGCAGCTTAATGGCCTTAAACTATGGCTACACCTTC.

The CDR3 loop reads CASSPGLAGVREQFF. The CDR3 region has the DNA TGTGCCAGTAGTCCGGGACTAGCGGGAGTCCGTGAGCAGTTCTTC. This chain uses TRBV19 with TRBJ2-1; TRBD2 matches 14 bases. With V trimmed by 5 bases and J by 9 bases, 6 bases remained unmatched. Germline CDR1 and CDR2: LNHDA and SQIVND (reference sequence). The CDR3 totals 15 residues. Variable domain in full (rest from reference TRBV19 and TRBJ2-1): DGGITQSPKYLFRKEGQNVTLSCEQNLNHDAMYWYRQDPGQGLRLIYYSQIVNDFQKGDIAEGYSVSREKKESFPLTVTSAQKNPTAFYLCASSPGLAGVREQFFGPGTRLTVL.

This chain links TRBV7-8 with TRBJ1-5; possibly TRBD1 for D (6 bases). The CDR3 has 17 amino acids. The germline V gene encodes CDR1 SGHVS and CDR2 FQNEAQ. The V end was cut by 2 bases, the J end by 8 bases, with 22 bases between. CDR3: CASSLSLRGRGEEPQHF. The CDR3 DNA reads as TGTGCCAGCAGCTTATCCTTGCGGGGCAGGGGTGAGGAGCCCCAGCATTTT.

The V gene is TRBV28, the J gene TRBJ1-1; D gene unclear. Trimming removed 4 bases at V and 1 base at J, with 7 bases between. This CDR3 comprises 13 residues. The germline gives CDR1 MDHEN, CDR2 SYDVKM. The CDR3 reads CASSSIRNTEAFF. In nucleotides, the CDR3 is TGTGCCAGCAGTTCGATAAGGAACACTGAAGCTTTCTTT.

The chain couples TRBV20-1 to TRBJ1-6; TRBD1 aligns across 7 bases. CDR3 length: 17 amino acids. V shed 5 bases and J 2 bases; nucleotides not matched to a gene: 12. In germline, CDR1 is DFQATT, CDR2 SNEGSKA (reference sequence). The CDR3 sequence: CSAPRVTGETYNSPLHF. The CDR3 DNA is TGCAGTGCTCCGCGGGTCACAGGGGAGACCTATAATTCACCCCTCCACTTT.

The genes are TRBV7-2 and TRBJ1-6; tentatively, D is TRBD1 (6 bases). This CDR3 contains 14 residues. The V and J ends lost 3 bases and 9 bases respectively, with 12 bases between them. Looked up from germline, CDR1 is SGHTA and CDR2 is FQGNSA. The DNA of the CDR3 is TGTGCCAGCAGCTTGCAGGGGACGGGTTCACCCCTCCACTTT. It encodes CASSLQGTGSPLHF.

V gene TRBV24-1 combines with J gene TRBJ1-2; D call uncertain. Germline V CDR1 and CDR2: KGHDR, SFDVKD. V lost 1 base, J lost 1 base, and 6 bases lay in between. The CDR3 totals 14 residues. The CDR3 loop is CATSDFRINYGYTF. The DNA for the CDR3 is TGTGCCACCAGTGATTTCCGAATTAACTATGGCTACACCTTC.

This chain joins TRBV7-8 and TRBJ2-3; 9 nucleotides agree with TRBD1. Losses at the gene ends were 4 bases for V and 5 bases for J; bases not matched to a gene: 10. This CDR3 region has 16 residues. The V gene's germline CDR1 is SGHVS and CDR2 FQNEAQ. CDR3 residues: CASSSGTGSKGDTQYF. The CDR3 DNA reads as TGTGCCAGCAGCTCCGGGACAGGGAGTAAGGGAGATACGCAGTATTTT.

The chain carries TRBV20-1 and TRBJ1-5; a possible D gene is TRBD1 (6 bases). The germline V gene has CDR1 DFQATT and CDR2 SNEGSKA (reference sequence). V dropped 6 bases and J dropped 2 bases, with 14 bases sitting between them. CDR3 length: 14 amino acids. CDR3 loop: CSANRVFGNQPQHF. The CDR3 DNA is TGCAGTGCGAACAGGGTTTTCGGCAATCAGCCCCAGCATTTT.

The CDR3 spells CASRDRVLTEAFF. The CDR3, as DNA: TGTGCCAGCAGGGACAGGGTTTTAACTGAAGCTTTCTTT. The V gene is TRBV28, the J gene TRBJ1-1; 8 bases fit TRBD1. CDR1 and CDR2 (germline): MDHEN, SYDVKM. This CDR3 is 13 amino acids long. V lost 6 bases to trimming and J lost 5 bases; unmatched junction nucleotides: 5.

This clonotype has only a few counts. This sequence joins TRBV7-9 and TRBJ2-7; 10 bases fit TRBD1. Germline CDR1 and CDR2: SEHNR and FQNEAQ (reference sequence). The CDR3 extends over 14 amino acids. V lost 3 bases and J lost 5; bases outside the gene matches: 4. Here the CDR3 reads CASSFGDRGHEQYF. The CDR3 DNA follows: TGTGCCAGCAGCTTTGGGGACAGGGGTCACGAGCAGTACTTC.

V is TRBV11-2 and J is TRBJ2-3, with 11 bases fitting TRBD2. CDR1 and CDR2 (germline): SGHAT, FQNNGV. This CDR3 is built from 18 residues. V shed 6 bases and J 1 base; nucleotides not matched to a gene: 12. The CDR3 here is CASSLLGTSGKRTDTQYF. The DNA of the CDR3 is TGTGCCAGCAGTTTGCTCGGGACTAGCGGAAAACGCACAGATACGCAGTATTTT. The full variable domain, in which reference TRBV11-2 and TRBJ2-3 provide the parts outside the CDR3, is EAGVAQSPRYKIIEKRQSVAFWCNPISGHATLYWYQQILGQGPKLLIQFQNNGVVDDSQLPKDRFSAERLKGVDSTLKIQPAKLEDSAVYLCASSLLGTSGKRTDTQYFGPGTRLTVL.

The chain combines TRBV28 with TRBJ2-5; 8 bases agree with TRBD2. V lost 10 bases, J lost 4 bases, and 14 bases stayed unmatched. Germline lookup yields CDR1 MDHEN and CDR2 SYDVKM. The CDR3 totals 15 residues. The CDR3 protein is CATVPSGGSGETQYF. The CDR3 DNA follows: TGTGCCACCGTGCCGTCGGGGGGGAGTGGAGAGACCCAGTACTTC.